The 23 T cell receptor beta chains in this list originate from one sample, sequenced in a study of CD8 T cells in cerebrospinal fluid in Alzheimer's disease. Using the 10x single-cell sequencing reads, TCRdb records one entry per CDR3 protein without DNA. Here the sample table reports around 1,700 distinct CDR3 sequences. Sequencing was performed on cerebrospinal fluid. These receptors were collected from a human donor in good health.

This clonotype counts as medium-sized by frequency. The gene calls are TRBV7-2 and TRBJ1-6; TCRdb picks TRBD1, but there is no DNA to check that call. The V gene's germline CDR1 is SGHTA and CDR2 FQGNSA. The CDR3 extends over 14 amino acids. CDR3: CASTFSDRGGPLHF.

By frequency, this clonotype registers medium-sized (0.01 to 0.1%). The V call is TRBV5-6, the J call TRBJ2-1. CDR1 is SGHDT and CDR2 is YYEEEE in the germline V gene. The CDR3 runs to 16 residues. The chain's CDR3 is CASSLELGSAYNEQFF.

This clonotype is deemed medium-sized by its frequency. The chain joins TRBV7-9 to TRBJ2-4. CDR1 and CDR2 from the germline V gene are SEHNR and FQNEAQ (reference sequence). This CDR3 spans 13 amino acids. The CDR3 is CASSLASANIQYF. The full variable domain, completed using reference TRBV7-9 and TRBJ2-4, is DTGVSQNPRHKITKRGQNVTFRCDPISEHNRLYWYRQTLGQGPEFLTYFQNEAQLEKSRLLSDRFSAERPKGSFSTLEIQRTEQGDSAMYLCASSLASANIQYFGAGTRLSVL.

The gene calls are TRBV5-4 and TRBJ1-2; TCRdb calls TRBD1, which cannot be checked without DNA. CDR1 is SGHNT and CDR2 is YYREEE in the germline V gene (reference sequence). The CDR3 runs to 13 residues. This CDR3 is CASEAGKGHGYTF.

This clonotype is classed as medium-sized by frequency. The chain carries TRBV18 and TRBJ2-1. Germline values: CDR1 KGHSH, CDR2 LQKENI. The CDR3 extends over 13 amino acids. The CDR3 spells CASSPPGSNEQFF. The full variable domain, its missing parts supplied by reference TRBV18 and TRBJ2-1, is NAGVMQNPRHLVRRRGQEARLRCSPMKGHSHVYWYRQLPEEGLKFMVYLQKENIIDESGMPKERFSAEFPKEGPSILRIQQVVRGDSAAYFCASSPPGSNEQFFGPGTRLTVL.

Frequency places this clonotype as medium-sized. V gene TRBV3-1 combines with J gene TRBJ1-2. This CDR3 has 14 amino acids. CDR1 and CDR2 (germline): LGHDT, YNNKEL (reference sequence). CDR3 protein: CASTPMQTNYGYTF.

Measured by frequency, this clonotype is medium-sized (0.01 to 0.1%). This chain uses TRBV6-1 with TRBJ2-5; TCRdb proposes TRBD1, but this gene call is untestable without DNA. The CDR3 contains 14 residues. Germline CDR1 and CDR2: MNHNS and SASEGT. This CDR3 reads CASIRTGGIGTQYF.

By frequency, this clonotype registers medium-sized. The gene calls are TRBV6-5 and TRBJ2-7; the TCRdb D gene call, TRBD1, has no DNA to confirm it. CDR3 length: 15 residues. CDR1 MNHEY and CDR2 SVGAGI come from the germline V gene. CDR3: CASSYAWGPYYEQYF.

Measured by frequency, this clonotype is medium-sized. V gene TRBV7-2 combines with J gene TRBJ2-5. Germline V gene data show CDR1 as SGHTA and CDR2 as FQGNSA. The CDR3 is 13 residues long. The CDR3 loop is CASSWKGSETQYF.

This clonotype registers medium-sized (0.01 to 0.1%) by frequency. V gene TRBV3-1 combines with J gene TRBJ2-2; the D call of TRBD2 rests on TCRdb alone, since no DNA is present to check it. CDR3 size: 16 residues. Per the germline V gene, CDR1 is LGHDT and CDR2 is YNNKEL (reference sequence). The CDR3 here is CASSQGVAANTGELFF.

In terms of frequency, this clonotype is medium-sized (0.01 to 0.1%). The chain employs TRBV5-6 and TRBJ2-1; absent DNA, TCRdb's TRBD1 call cannot be checked. Germline V gene sequence: CDR1 SGHDT, CDR2 YYEEEE. The CDR3 runs 13 residues. The CDR3 here is CASSLEGYGEQFF.

This clonotype is labeled medium-sized (0.01 to 0.1%) based on frequency. J is TRBJ2-2 and V is TRBV5-1; TCRdb designates TRBD1, a call that cannot be tested without DNA. Per the germline V gene, CDR1 is SGHRS and CDR2 is YFSETQ. The CDR3 runs to 14 residues. This CDR3 is CATRTAANTGELFF.

This clonotype shows up as medium-sized (0.01 to 0.1%) by frequency. This chain connects TRBV5-6 to TRBJ1-4; TCRdb's D gene call, TRBD1, goes unchecked for lack of DNA. This CDR3 is 14 amino acids long. The V gene's germline CDR1 is SGHDT and CDR2 YYEEEE. This CDR3 is CASSLIPGDEKLFF.

The chain combines TRBV9 with TRBJ1-2. CDR1 is SGDLS, CDR2 YYNGEE, per germline. CDR3 length equals 17 residues. The CDR3 is CASSVTDFSVPDYGYTF.

Judged by frequency, this clonotype is medium-sized. The J gene is TRBJ2-1, the V gene TRBV2; TCRdb gives TRBD2 as the D gene, but with no DNA this cannot be confirmed. In germline, CDR1 is SNHLY, CDR2 FYNNEI. This CDR3 spans 15 amino acids. The CDR3 sequence: CASSLTSGSSNEQFF.

According to its frequency, this clonotype is medium-sized (0.01 to 0.1%). The chain is built from TRBV12-3 or TRBV12-4 and TRBJ2-7; no DNA is available, so the TRBD1 call from TCRdb remains unchecked. This CDR3 has 12 amino acids. CDR3: CASSQGAHEQYF.

Judged by frequency, this clonotype is medium-sized. The chain links TRBV4-3 to TRBJ2-7; TCRdb reports TRBD1, a call that lacks DNA to check it against. Germline CDR1 reads LGHNA; CDR2 reads YSLEER. The CDR3 is made up of 14 amino acids. The CDR3: CASSRAQGSYEQYF.

In terms of frequency, this clonotype is medium-sized (0.01 to 0.1%). J is TRBJ2-1 and V is TRBV11-2; the TRBD1 assignment by TCRdb is unverifiable without DNA. The CDR3 totals 14 residues. Germline V gives CDR1 SGHAT, CDR2 FQNNGV. The CDR3 sequence is CASSFGGRDNEQFF.

In terms of frequency, this clonotype is medium-sized. This chain uses TRBV7-9 with TRBJ2-2. The CDR3 consists of 14 residues. Germline-derived CDR1 and CDR2 are SEHNR and FQNEAQ (reference sequence). This CDR3 reads CALSMGTRPGELFF.

This rearrangement joins TRBV5-1 to TRBJ1-1; absent DNA, TCRdb's TRBD1 call cannot be checked. The germline V gene encodes CDR1 SGHRS and CDR2 YFSETQ. This CDR3 comprises 12 residues. The CDR3 sequence: CASSLEGGEAFF. The full variable domain, rest sourced from reference TRBV5-1 and TRBJ1-1, is KAGVTQTPRYLIKTRGQQVTLSCSPISGHRSVSWYQQTPGQGLQFLFEYFSETQRNKGNFPGRFSGRQFSNSRSEMNVSTLELGDSALYLCASSLEGGEAFFGQGTRLTVV.

This clonotype is identified as medium-sized (0.01 to 0.1%) from frequency. The V and J genes are TRBV10-3 and TRBJ2-2; TCRdb gives TRBD1 as the D gene, but with no DNA this cannot be confirmed. The CDR3 runs to 15 residues. Per the germline V gene, CDR1 is ENHRY and CDR2 is SYGVKD. CDR3 region: CAIKGQGADTGELFF.

This clonotype registers medium-sized by frequency. V usage is TRBV6-6 and J usage is TRBJ2-7. This CDR3 has 11 residues. CDR1 MNHNY and CDR2 SVGAGI come from the germline V gene (reference sequence). CDR3: CASRGSYEQYF.

This clonotype counts as large (0.1 to 1%) by frequency. The rearrangement links TRBV5-1 to TRBJ2-1. This CDR3 is built from 14 residues. The germline gives CDR1 SGHRS, CDR2 YFSETQ. CDR3 protein: CASSLQSSYNEQFF.